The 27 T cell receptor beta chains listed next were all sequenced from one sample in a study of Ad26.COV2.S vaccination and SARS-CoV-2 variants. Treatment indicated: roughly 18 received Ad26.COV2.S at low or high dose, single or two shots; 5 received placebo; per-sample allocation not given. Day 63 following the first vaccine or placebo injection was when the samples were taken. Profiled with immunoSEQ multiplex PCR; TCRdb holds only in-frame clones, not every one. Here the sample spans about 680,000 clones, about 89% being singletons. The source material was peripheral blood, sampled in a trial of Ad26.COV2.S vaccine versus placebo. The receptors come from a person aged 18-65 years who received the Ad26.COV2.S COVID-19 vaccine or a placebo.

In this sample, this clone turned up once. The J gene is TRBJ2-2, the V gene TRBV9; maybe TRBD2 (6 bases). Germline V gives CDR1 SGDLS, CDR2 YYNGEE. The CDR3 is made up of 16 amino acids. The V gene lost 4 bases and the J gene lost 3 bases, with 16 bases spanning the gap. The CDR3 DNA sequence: TGTGCCAGCAGCCCCTGGGGGTCGGGAGACACCGGGGAGCTGTTTTTT. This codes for CASSPWGSGDTGELFF.

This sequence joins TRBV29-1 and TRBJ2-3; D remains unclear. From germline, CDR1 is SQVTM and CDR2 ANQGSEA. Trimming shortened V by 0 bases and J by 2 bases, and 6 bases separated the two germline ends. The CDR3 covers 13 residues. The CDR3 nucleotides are TGCAGCGTTGAAGAGGCAGCCACAGATACGCAGTATTTT. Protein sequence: CSVEEAATDTQYF.

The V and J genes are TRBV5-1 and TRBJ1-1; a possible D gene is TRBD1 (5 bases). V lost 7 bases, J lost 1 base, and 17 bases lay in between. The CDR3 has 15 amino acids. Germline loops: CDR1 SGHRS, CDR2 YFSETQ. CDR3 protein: CASAISGHGNTEAFF. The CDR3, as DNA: TGCGCCAGCGCTATATCGGGGCATGGGAACACTGAAGCTTTCTTT.

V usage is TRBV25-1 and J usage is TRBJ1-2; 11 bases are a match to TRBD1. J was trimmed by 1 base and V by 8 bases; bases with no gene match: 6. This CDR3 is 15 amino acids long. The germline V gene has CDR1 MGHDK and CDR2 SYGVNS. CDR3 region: CASRGQGGLNYGYTF. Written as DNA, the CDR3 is TGTGCCAGCCGGGGACAGGGGGGTCTTAACTATGGCTACACCTTC.

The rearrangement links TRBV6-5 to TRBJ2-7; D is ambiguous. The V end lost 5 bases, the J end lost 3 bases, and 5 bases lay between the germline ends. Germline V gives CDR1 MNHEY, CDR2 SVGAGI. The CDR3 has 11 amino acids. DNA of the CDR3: TGTGCCAGCAGTCTACTCTACGAGCAGTACTTC. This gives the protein CASSLLYEQYF.

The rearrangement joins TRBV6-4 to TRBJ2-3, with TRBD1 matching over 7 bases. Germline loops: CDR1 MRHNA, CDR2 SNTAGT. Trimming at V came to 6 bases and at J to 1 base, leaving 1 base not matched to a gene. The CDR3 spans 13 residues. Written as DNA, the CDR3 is TGTGCCAGCAGGGGGACAGGCACAGATACGCAGTATTTT. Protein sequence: CASRGTGTDTQYF.

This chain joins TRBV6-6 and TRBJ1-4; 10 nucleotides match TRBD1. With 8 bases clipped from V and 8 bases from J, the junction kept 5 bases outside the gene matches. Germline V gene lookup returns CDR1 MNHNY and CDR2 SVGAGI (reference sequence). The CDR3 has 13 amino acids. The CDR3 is CASGTGVGEKLFF. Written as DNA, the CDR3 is TGTGCCAGCGGGACAGGGGTAGGGGAAAAACTGTTTTTT.

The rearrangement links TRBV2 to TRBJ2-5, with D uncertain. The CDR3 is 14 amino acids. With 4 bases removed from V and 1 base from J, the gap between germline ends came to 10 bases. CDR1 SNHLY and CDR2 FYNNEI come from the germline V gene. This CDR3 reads CASSGDRTQETQYF. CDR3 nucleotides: TGTGCCAGCAGTGGAGATAGGACCCAAGAGACCCAGTACTTC.

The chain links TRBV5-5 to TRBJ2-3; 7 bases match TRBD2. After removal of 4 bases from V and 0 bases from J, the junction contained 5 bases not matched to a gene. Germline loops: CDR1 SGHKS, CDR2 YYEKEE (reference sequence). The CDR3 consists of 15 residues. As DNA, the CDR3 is TGTGCCAGCAGCCTTAGCGGGCCTAGCACAGATACGCAGTATTTT. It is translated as CASSLSGPSTDTQYF.

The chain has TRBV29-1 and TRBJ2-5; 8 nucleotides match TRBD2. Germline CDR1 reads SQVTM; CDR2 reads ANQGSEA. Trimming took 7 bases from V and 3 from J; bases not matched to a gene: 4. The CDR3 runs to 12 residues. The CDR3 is CSAAGGEETQYF. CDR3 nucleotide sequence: TGCAGCGCCGCGGGGGGAGAAGAGACCCAGTACTTC.

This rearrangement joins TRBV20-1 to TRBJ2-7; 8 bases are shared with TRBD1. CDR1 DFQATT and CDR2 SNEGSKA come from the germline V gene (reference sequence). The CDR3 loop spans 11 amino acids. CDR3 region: CHGTGHYEQYF. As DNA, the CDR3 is TGCCACGGGACAGGCCACTACGAGCAGTACTTC.

CDR3 in amino acids: CATSRNRDRGFF. The CDR3 nucleotides are TGTGCCACCAGCAGAAACCGGGACAGGGGCTTCTTC. The rearrangement joins TRBV15 to TRBJ2-1; 10 bases match TRBD1. Per the germline V gene, CDR1 is LNHNV and CDR2 is YYDKDF (reference sequence). V trimming: 2 bases; J trimming: 16 bases; junction bases outside the gene matches: 5. The CDR3 runs to 12 residues.

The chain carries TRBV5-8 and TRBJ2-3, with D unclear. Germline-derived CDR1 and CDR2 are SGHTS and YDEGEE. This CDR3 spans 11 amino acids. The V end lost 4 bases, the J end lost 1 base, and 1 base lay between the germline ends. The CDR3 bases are TGTGCCAGCAGCCGCACAGATACGCAGTATTTT. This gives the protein CASSRTDTQYF.

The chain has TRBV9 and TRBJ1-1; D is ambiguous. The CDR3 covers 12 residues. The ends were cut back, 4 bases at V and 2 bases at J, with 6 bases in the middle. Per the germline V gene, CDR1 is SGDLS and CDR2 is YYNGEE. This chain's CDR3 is CASSLLNTEAFF. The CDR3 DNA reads TGTGCCAGCAGCCTTTTAAACACTGAAGCTTTCTTT. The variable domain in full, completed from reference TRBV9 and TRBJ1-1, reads DSGVTQTPKHLITATGQRVTLRCSPRSGDLSVYWYQQSLDQGLQFLIQYYNGEERAKGNILERFSAQQFPDLHSELNLSSLELGDSALYFCASSLLNTEAFFGQGTRLTVV.

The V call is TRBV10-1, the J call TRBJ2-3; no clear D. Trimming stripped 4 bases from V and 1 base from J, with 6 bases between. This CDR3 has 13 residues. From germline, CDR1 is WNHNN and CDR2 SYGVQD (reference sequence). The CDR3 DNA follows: TGCGCCAGCAGTGGTGATCGCACAGATACGCAGTATTTT. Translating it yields CASSGDRTDTQYF.

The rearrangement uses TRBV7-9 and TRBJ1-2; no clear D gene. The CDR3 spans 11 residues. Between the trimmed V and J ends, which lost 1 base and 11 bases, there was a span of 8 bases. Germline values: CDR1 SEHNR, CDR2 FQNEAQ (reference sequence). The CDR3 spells CASSLGGRYTF. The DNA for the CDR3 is TGTGCCAGCAGCTTAGGAGGACGTTACACCTTC.

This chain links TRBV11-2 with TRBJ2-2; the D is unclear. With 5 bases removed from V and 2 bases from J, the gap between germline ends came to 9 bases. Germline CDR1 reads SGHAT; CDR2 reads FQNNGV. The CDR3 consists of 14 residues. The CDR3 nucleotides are TGTGCCAGCAGCGATTATCCCAACACCGGGGAGCTGTTTTTT. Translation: CASSDYPNTGELFF.

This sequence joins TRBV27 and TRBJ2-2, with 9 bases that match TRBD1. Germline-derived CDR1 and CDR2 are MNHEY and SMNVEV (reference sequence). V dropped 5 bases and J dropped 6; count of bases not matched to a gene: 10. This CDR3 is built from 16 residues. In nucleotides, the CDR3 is TGTGCCAGCAGTGCTGGGACAGGGCGGGCCTCCGGGGAGCTGTTTTTT. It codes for CASSAGTGRASGELFF.

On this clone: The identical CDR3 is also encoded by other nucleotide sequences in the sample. The CDR3 spells CASSLGLAGAGEQYF. CDR3 nucleotide sequence: TGCGCCAGCAGCTTAGGACTCGCGGGGGCGGGGGAGCAGTACTTC. J is TRBJ2-7 and V is TRBV5-1; tentatively, D is TRBD2 (7 bases). Germline V CDR1 and CDR2: SGHRS, YFSETQ. Trimming cost V 2 bases and J 7 bases, with 19 bases left between them. This CDR3 contains 15 residues.

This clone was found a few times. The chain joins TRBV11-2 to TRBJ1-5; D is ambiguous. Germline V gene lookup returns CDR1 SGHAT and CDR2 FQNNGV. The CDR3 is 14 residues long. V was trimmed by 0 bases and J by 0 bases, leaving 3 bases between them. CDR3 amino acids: CASSLDHSNQPQHF. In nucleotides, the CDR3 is TGTGCCAGCAGCTTAGATCATAGCAATCAGCCCCAGCATTTT.

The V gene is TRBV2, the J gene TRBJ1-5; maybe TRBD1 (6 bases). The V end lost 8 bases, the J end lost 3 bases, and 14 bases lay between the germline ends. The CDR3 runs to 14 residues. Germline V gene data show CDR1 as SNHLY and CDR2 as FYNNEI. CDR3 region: CASLRDRFNQPQHF. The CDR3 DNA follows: TGTGCCAGCCTCCGCGACAGGTTCAATCAGCCCCAGCATTTT.

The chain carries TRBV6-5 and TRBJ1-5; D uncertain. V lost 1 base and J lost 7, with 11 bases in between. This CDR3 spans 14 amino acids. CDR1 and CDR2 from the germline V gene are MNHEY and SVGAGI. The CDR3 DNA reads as TGTGCCAGCAGTTACTGGCGGGCGGGCCAGCCCCAGCATTTT. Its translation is CASSYWRAGQPQHF.

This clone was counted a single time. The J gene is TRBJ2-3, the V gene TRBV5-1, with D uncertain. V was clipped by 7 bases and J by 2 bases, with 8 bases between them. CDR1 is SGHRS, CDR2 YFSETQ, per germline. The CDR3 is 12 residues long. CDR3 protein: CASGQDTDTQYF. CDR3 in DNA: TGCGCCAGCGGGCAGGACACAGATACGCAGTATTTT.

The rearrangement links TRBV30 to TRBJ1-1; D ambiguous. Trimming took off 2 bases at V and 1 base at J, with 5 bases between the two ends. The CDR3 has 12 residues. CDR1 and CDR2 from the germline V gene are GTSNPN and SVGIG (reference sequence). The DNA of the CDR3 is TGTGCCTGGAGTCTTTGGAACACTGAAGCTTTCTTT. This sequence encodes CAWSLWNTEAFF. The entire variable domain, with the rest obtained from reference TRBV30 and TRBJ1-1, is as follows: SQTIHQWPATLVQPVGSPLSLECTVEGTSNPNLYWYRQAAGRGLQLLFYSVGIGQISSEVPQNLSASRPQDRQFILSSKKLLLSDSGFYLCAWSLWNTEAFFGQGTRLTVV.

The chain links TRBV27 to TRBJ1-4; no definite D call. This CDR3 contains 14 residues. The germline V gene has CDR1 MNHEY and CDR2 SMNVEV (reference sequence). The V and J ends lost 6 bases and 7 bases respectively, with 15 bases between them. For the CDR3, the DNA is TGTGCCAGCAGATCGCTGGGTTGGGGTGAAAAACTGTTTTTT. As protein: CASRSLGWGEKLFF. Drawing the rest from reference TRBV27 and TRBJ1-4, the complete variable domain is EAQVTQNPRYLITVTGKKLTVTCSQNMNHEYMSWYRQDPGLGLRQIYYSMNVEVTDKGDVPEGYKVSRKEKRNFPLILESPSPNQTSLYFCASRSLGWGEKLFFGSGTQLSVL.

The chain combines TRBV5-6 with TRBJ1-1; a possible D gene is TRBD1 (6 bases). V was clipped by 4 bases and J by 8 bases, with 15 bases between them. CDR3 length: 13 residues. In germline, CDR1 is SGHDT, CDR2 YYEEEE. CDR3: CASSVGWTDEAFF. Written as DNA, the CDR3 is TGTGCCAGCAGCGTTGGCTGGACAGACGAAGCTTTCTTT.

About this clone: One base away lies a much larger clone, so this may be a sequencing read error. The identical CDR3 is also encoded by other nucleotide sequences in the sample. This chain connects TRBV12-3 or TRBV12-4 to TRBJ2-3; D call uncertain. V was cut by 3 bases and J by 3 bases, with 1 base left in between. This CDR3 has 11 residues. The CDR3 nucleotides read TGTGCCAGCAGTTTGACAGATACGCAGTATTTT. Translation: CASSLTDTQYF.